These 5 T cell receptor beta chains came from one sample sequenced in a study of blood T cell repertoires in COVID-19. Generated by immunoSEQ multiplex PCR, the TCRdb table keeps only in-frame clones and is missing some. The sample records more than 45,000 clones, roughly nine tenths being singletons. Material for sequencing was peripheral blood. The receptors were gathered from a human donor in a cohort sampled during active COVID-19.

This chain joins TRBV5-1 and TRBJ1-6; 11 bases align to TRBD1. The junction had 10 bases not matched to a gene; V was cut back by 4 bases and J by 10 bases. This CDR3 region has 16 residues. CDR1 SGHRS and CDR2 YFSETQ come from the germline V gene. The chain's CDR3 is CASSPGQGAKESPLHF. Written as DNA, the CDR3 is TGCGCCAGCAGCCCTGGACAGGGGGCGAAAGAATCACCCCTCCACTTT. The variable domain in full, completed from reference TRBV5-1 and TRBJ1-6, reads KAGVTQTPRYLIKTRGQQVTLSCSPISGHRSVSWYQQTPGQGLQFLFEYFSETQRNKGNFPGRFSGRQFSNSRSEMNVSTLELGDSALYLCASSPGQGAKESPLHFGNGTRLTVT.

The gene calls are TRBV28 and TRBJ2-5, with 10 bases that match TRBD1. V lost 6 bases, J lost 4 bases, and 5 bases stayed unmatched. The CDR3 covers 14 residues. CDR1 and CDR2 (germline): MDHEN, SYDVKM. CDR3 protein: CASRRQGAGETQYF. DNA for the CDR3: TGTGCCAGCAGGCGACAGGGGGCGGGAGAGACCCAGTACTTC. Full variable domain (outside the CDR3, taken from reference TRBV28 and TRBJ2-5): DVKVTQSSRYLVKRTGEKVFLECVQDMDHENMFWYRQDPGLGLRLIYFSYDVKMKEKGDIPEGYSVSREKKERFSLILESASTNQTSMYLCASRRQGAGETQYFGPGTRLLVL.

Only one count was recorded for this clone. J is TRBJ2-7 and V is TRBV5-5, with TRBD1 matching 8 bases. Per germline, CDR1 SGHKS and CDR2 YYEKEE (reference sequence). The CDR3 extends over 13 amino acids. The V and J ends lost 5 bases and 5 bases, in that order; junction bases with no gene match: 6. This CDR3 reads CASRDRAGHEQYV. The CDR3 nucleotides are TGTGCCAGCAGGGACAGGGCTGGCCACGAGCAGTACGTC.

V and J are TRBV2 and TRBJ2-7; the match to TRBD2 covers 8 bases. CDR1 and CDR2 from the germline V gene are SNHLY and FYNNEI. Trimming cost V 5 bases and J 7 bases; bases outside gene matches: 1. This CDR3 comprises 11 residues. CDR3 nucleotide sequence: TGTGCCAGCAGTCAGCGGGGGGAGCAGTACTTC. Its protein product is CASSQRGEQYF.

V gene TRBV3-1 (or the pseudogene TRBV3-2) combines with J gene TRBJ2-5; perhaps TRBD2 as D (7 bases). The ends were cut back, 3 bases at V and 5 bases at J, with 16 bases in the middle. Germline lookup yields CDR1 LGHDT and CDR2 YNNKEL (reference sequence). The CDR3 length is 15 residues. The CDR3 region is CASSHSHRGGETQYF. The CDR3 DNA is TGTGCCAGCAGCCATTCCCATAGGGGGGGGGAGACCCAGTACTTC.